The 7 T cell receptor beta chains presented below share a single source sample, sequenced in a study of blood T cell repertoires in COVID-19. Method: immunoSEQ multiplex PCR; TCRdb's copy keeps in-frame clones and lacks some. The table records a few hundred thousand clones, roughly 90% of them present only once. Material for sequencing was peripheral blood. Receptor source: a woman between 25 and 40 years old with COVID-19, enrolled during active disease.

This chain links TRBV6-5 with TRBJ2-3, with D perhaps TRBD2 (6 bases). CDR3 length equals 14 residues. Germline V gene lookup returns CDR1 MNHEY and CDR2 SVGAGI. Trimming left V 6 bases short and J 0 bases short, with 10 bases between. The CDR3 region is CASRREWSTDTQYF. The CDR3 coding sequence is TGTGCCAGCAGACGGGAGTGGAGCACAGATACGCAGTATTTT.

V is TRBV10-3 and J is TRBJ2-7, with D perhaps matching TRBD1 (6 bases). Germline CDR1 is ENHRY and CDR2 is SYGVKD. CDR3 length: 12 residues. Trimming removed 5 bases from V and 3 bases from J, with 8 bases in between. This CDR3 is CAISSDSYEQYF. The CDR3 coding sequence is TGTGCCATCAGTTCGGACAGCTACGAGCAGTACTTC.

The gene calls are TRBV7-9 and TRBJ2-3, with 10 bases that match TRBD2. Looked up from germline, CDR1 is SEHNR and CDR2 is FQNEAQ (reference sequence). J lost 2 bases, V lost 1 base, and 3 bases had no gene match. The CDR3 totals 16 residues. The CDR3 DNA reads TGTGCCAGCAGCTTAGGGACTAGCGGCGACACAGATACGCAGTATTTT. As protein: CASSLGTSGDTDTQYF.

This chain connects TRBV25-1 to TRBJ1-2; D is possibly TRBD1 (5 bases). The CDR3 spans 16 residues. Trimming stripped 0 bases from V and 5 bases from J, with 16 bases between. The germline V gene encodes CDR1 MGHDK and CDR2 SYGVNS. CDR3 residues: CASSEYKGSGHYGYTF. CDR3 coding DNA: TGTGCCAGCAGTGAATATAAGGGTAGCGGACATTATGGCTACACCTTC.

The gene calls are TRBV7-3 and TRBJ2-5, with D possibly TRBD2 on 7 matching bases. The CDR3 loop spans 15 amino acids. Germline CDR1 SGHTA, CDR2 FQGTGA. V lost 1 base, J lost 4 bases, and 13 bases lay in between. The CDR3 bases are TGTGCCAGCAGCTTAAGAGGGGGGGACGGAGAGACCCAGTACTTC. It encodes CASSLRGGDGETQYF.

This chain uses TRBV7-2 with TRBJ2-3; TRBD2 might be the D (5 bases). The V end was cut by 0 bases, the J end by 1 base, with 17 bases between. The CDR3 is 18 residues long. Germline assignment: CDR1 SGHTA and CDR2 FQGNSA. CDR3 residues: CASSLALTRTSGTDTQYF. The CDR3 nucleotides read TGTGCCAGCAGCTTAGCGCTTACTAGAACCTCTGGCACAGATACGCAGTATTTT.

The gene calls are TRBV29-1 and TRBJ1-5; D is possibly TRBD1 (6 bases). Germline values: CDR1 SQVTM, CDR2 ANQGSEA. Trimming cost V 7 bases and J 6 bases, with 16 bases left between them. This CDR3 is built from 13 residues. The CDR3 DNA is TGCAGCGCTTCGGACAGCGGAGGTCAGCCCCAGCATTTT. Encoded protein: CSASDSGGQPQHF.